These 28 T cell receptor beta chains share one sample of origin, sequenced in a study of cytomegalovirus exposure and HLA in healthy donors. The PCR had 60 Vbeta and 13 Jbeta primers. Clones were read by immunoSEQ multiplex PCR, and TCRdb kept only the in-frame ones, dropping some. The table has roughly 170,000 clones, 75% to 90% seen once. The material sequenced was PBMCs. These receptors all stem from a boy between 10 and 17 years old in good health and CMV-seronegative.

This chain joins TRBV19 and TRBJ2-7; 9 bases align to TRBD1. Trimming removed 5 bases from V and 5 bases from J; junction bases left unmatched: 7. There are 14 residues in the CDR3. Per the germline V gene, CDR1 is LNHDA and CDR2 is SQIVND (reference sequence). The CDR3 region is CASSSGTGRNEQYF. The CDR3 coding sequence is TGTGCCAGTAGTTCCGGGACAGGGAGAAACGAGCAGTACTTC.

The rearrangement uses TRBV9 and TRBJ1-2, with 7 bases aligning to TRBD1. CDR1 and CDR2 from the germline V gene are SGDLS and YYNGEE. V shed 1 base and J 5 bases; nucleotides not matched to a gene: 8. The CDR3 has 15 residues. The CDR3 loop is CASSVYTGDTYGYTF. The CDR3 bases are TGTGCCAGCAGCGTATACACAGGGGATACGTATGGCTACACCTTC.

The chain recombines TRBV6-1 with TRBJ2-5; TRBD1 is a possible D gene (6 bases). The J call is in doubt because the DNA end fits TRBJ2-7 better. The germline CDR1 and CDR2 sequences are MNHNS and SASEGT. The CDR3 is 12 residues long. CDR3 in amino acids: CATTGYPDEQYF. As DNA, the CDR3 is TGTGCCACCACAGGGTACCCAGACGAGCAGTACTTC.

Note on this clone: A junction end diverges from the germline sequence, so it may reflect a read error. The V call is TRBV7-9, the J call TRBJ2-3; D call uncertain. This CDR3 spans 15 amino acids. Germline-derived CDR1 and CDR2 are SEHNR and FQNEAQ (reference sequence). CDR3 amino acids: CSSSLDDFLTDTQYF. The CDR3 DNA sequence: TGTTCCAGCAGCTTAGACGACTTCCTCACAGATACGCAGTATTTT.

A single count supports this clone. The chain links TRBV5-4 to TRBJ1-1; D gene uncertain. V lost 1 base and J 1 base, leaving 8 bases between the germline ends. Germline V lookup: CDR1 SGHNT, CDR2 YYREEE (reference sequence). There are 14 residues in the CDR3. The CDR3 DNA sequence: TGTGCCAGCAGCTTGCGTCCCTCGAACACTGAAGCTTTCTTT. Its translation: CASSLRPSNTEAFF.

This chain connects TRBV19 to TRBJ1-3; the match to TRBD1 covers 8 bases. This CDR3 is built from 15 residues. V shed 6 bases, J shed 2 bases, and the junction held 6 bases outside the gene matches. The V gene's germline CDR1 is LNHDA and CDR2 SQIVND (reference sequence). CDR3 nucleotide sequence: TGTGCCAGTAGCACGGACAGGGATCCTGGAAACACCATATATTTT. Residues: CASSTDRDPGNTIYF.

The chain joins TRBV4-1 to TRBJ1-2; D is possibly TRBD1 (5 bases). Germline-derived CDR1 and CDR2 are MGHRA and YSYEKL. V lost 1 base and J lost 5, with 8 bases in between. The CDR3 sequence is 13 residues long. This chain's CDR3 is CASSQAGGYGYTF. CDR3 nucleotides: TGCGCCAGCAGCCAAGCCGGGGGGTATGGCTACACCTTC.

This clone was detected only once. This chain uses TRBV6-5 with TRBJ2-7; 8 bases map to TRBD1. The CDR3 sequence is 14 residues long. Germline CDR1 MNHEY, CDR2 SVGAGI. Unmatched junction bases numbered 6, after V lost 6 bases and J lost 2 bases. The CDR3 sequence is CASRGTGATYEQYF. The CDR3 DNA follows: TGTGCCAGCAGAGGGACAGGCGCCACCTACGAGCAGTACTTC.

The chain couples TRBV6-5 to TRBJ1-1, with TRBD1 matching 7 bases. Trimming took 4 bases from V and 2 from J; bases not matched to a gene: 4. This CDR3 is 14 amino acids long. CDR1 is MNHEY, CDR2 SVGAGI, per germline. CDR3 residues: CASSLGQFNTEAFF. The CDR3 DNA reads TGTGCCAGCAGTTTGGGACAGTTTAACACTGAAGCTTTCTTT.

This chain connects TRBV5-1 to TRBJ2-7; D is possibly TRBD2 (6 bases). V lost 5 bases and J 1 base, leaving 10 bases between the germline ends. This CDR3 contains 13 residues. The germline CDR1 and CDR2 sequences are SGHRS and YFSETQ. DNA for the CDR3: TGCGCCAGCAGGAGGGACTCTTCCTACGAGCAGTACTTC. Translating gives CASRRDSSYEQYF. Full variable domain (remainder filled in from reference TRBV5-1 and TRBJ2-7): KAGVTQTPRYLIKTRGQQVTLSCSPISGHRSVSWYQQTPGQGLQFLFEYFSETQRNKGNFPGRFSGRQFSNSRSEMNVSTLELGDSALYLCASRRDSSYEQYFGPGTRLTVT.

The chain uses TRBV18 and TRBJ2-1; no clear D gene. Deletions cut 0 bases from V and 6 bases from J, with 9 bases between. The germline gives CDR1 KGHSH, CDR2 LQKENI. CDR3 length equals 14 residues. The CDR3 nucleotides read TGTGCCAGCTCACCACCGAACTCCGTCAATGAGCAGTTCTTC. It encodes CASSPPNSVNEQFF.

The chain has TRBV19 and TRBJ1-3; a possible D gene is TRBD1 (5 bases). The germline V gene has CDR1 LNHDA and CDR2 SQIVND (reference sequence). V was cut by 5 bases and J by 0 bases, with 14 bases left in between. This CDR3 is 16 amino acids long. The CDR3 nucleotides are TGTGCCAGTAGTGGGGCTAGGCCGATCTCTGGAAACACCATATATTTT. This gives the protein CASSGARPISGNTIYF.

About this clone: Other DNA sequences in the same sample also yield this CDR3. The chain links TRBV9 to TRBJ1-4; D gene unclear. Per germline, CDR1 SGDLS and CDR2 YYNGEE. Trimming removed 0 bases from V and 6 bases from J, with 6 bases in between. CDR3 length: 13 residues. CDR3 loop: CASSVGAHEKLFF. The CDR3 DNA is TGTGCCAGCAGCGTAGGGGCGCATGAAAAACTGTTTTTT. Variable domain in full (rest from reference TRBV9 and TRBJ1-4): DSGVTQTPKHLITATGQRVTLRCSPRSGDLSVYWYQQSLDQGLQFLIQYYNGEERAKGNILERFSAQQFPDLHSELNLSSLELGDSALYFCASSVGAHEKLFFGSGTQLSVL.

The chain's CDR3 is CASSQETTGDRGYQPQHF. For the CDR3, the DNA is TGCGCCAGCAGCCAAGAAACTACAGGGGACAGGGGGTATCAGCCCCAGCATTTT. The chain carries TRBV4-1 and TRBJ1-5, with 11 bases matching TRBD1. Germline values: CDR1 MGHRA, CDR2 YSYEKL. The V gene end was trimmed by 0 bases and the J gene end by 5 bases; junction bases not matched to a gene: 9. This CDR3 has 18 amino acids.

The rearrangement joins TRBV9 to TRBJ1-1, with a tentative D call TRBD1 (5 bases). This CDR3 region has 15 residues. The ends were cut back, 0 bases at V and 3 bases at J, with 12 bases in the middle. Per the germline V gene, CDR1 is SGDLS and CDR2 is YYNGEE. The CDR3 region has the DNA TGTGCCAGCAGCGTAGATCAGGGATGGGACACTGAAGCTTTCTTT. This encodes CASSVDQGWDTEAFF.

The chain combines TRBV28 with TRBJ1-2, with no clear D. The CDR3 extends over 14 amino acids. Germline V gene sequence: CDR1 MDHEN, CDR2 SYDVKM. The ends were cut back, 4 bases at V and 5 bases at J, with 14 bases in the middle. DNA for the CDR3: TGTGCCAGCAGTTCAAACGGGGTATTATATGGCTACACCTTC. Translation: CASSSNGVLYGYTF.

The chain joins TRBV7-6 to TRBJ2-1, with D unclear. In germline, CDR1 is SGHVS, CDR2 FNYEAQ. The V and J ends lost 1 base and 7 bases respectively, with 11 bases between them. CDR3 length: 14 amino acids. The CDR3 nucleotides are TGTGCCAGCAGCTTAGGAGGAGTTGGGAATGAGCAGTTCTTC. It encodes CASSLGGVGNEQFF.

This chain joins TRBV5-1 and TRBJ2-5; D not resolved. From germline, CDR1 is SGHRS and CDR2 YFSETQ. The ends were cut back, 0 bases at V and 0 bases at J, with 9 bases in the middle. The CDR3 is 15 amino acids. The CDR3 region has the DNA TGCGCCAGCAGCTTGGCGACCGGAGACCAAGAGACCCAGTACTTC. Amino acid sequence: CASSLATGDQETQYF.

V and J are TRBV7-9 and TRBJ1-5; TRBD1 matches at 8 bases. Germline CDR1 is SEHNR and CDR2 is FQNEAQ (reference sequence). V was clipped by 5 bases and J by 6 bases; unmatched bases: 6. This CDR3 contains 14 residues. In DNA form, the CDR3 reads TGTGCCAGCAGCCCTCAGGGGGCGGGTCAGCCCCAGCATTTT. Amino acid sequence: CASSPQGAGQPQHF.

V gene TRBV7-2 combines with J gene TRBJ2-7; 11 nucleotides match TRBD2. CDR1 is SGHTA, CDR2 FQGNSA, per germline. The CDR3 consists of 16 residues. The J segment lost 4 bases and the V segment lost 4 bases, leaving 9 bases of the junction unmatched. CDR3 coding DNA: TGTGCCAGCAGCTCGCCGACTAGCGGGAAAGTATACGAGCAGTACTTC. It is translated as CASSSPTSGKVYEQYF.

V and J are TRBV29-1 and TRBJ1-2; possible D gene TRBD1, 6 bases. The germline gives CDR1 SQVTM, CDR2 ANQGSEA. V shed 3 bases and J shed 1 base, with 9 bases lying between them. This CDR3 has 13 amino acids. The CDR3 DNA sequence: TGCAGCGTTGAGTCGGACAGTAACTATGGCTACACCTTC. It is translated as CSVESDSNYGYTF.

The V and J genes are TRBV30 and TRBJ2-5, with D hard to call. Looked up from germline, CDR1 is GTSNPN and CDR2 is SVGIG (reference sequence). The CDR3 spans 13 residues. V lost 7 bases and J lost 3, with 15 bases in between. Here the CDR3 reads CAFTTYPKETQYF. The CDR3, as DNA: TGTGCCTTCACAACGTACCCCAAAGAGACCCAGTACTTC.

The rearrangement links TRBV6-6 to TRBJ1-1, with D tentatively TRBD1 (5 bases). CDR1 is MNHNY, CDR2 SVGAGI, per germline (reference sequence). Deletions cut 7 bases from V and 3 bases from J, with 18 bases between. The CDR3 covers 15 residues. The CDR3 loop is CASTPRTPGYTEAFF. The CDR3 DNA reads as TGTGCCAGCACCCCCCGGACACCCGGGTACACTGAAGCTTTCTTT.

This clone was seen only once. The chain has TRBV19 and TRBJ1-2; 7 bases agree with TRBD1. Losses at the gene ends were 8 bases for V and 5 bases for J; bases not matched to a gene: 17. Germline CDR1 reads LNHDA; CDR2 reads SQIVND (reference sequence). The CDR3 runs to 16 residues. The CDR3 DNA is TGTGCCAGTCAAGAAATAGGGGGACAGTTCTTTTATGGCTACACCTTC. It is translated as CASQEIGGQFFYGYTF.

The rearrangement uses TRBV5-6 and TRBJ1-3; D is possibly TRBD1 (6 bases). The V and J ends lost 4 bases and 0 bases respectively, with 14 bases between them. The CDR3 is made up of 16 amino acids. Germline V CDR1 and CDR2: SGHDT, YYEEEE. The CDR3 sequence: CASSTPGHRSGNTIYF. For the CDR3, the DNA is TGTGCCAGCAGCACTCCGGGACACCGCTCTGGAAACACCATATATTTT.

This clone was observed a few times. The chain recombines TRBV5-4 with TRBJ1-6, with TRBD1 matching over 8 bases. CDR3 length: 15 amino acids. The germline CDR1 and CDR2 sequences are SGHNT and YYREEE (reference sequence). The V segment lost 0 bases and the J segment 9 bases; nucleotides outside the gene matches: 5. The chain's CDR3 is CASSLEAGGVSPLHF. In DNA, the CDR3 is TGTGCCAGCAGCTTGGAAGCAGGGGGCGTTTCACCCCTCCACTTT.

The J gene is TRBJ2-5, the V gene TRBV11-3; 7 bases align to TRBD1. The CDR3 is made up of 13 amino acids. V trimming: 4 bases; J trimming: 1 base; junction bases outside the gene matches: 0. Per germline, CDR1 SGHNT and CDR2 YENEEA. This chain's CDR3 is CASSWDSQETQYF. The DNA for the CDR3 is TGTGCCAGCAGCTGGGACAGCCAAGAGACCCAGTACTTC.

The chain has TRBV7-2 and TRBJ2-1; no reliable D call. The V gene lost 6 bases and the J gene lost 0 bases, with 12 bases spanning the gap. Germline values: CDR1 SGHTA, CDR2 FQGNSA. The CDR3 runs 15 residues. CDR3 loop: CASSPRSSSYNEQFF. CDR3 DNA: TGTGCCAGCAGTCCACGATCGAGCTCCTACAATGAGCAGTTCTTC.